What follows describes a single T cell receptor (beta chain). Its antigen remains unknown. This specimen belongs to a study of T cell responses to AZD1222 COVID-19 vaccine. Per the germline V gene, CDR1 is SGHRS and CDR2 is YFSETQ. The V gene lost 4 bases and the J gene lost 1 base, with 17 bases spanning the gap. There are 16 residues in the CDR3. Study-wide results and limits: Increased Spike-specific TCR breadth and depth were observed after two AZD1222 doses. Repertoire sampling occurred only after the peak T cell response.

TCRdb keeps only in-frame clones here, not all; method: immunoSEQ multiplex PCR. The data show 90,000 to 120,000 clones, approximately 86% seen once. This clonotype was sampled from an adult in good health. The chain couples TRBV5-1 to TRBJ2-5; the D gene is possibly TRBD1 (6 bases). The source was peripheral blood, collected on day 0 of AZD1222 vaccination. CDR3 in amino acids: CASSRAATGTQETQYF. The CDR3, as DNA: TGCGCCAGCAGCCGTGCGGCAACAGGGACCCAAGAGACCCAGTACTTC.